This TCR beta chain was profiled in a study of CD8 T cells in Susac syndrome (dated by TCRdb to between 2019 and 2020). A note on the overall study: Of the Susac syndrome patients who were sequenced, about six had clinically active disease and eight were in clinical remission. At blood withdrawal, Susac syndrome patients were therapy-naive, treated with corticosteroids (with IVIg additionally given to some), or treated with IVIg alone. Repertoire sequencing was used to test whether CD8+ T cell activation and differentiation in Susac syndrome was antigen driven. CD8+ T cell repertoire clonality was compared between some 12 healthy donors, some 14 Susac syndrome patients and some 15 multiple sclerosis patients.

Here is what the overall study found, with its caveats: Susac syndrome CD8+ repertoires showed clonal expansion, highest in CD8+ TEMRA cells and greater in clinically active than remitting patients. The number of individuals in the TCR sequencing and HLA analysis was acknowledged as relatively small. Looking at Susac-specific public clones, the researchers identified some 15 in the total CD8+ repertoire and about 5 in the CD8+ TEMRA repertoire.

RNA was extracted using the RNeasy kit, and roughly 0.45 to 1 microgram was reverse transcribed with random hexamers. TCR beta CDR3 regions were amplified with the immunoSEQ multiplex PCR assay covering 54 Vbeta and 13 Jbeta segments. PCR amplification bias was corrected by using a synthetic template baseline for primer optimization and computational correction. For the original study's pipeline: Reads were annotated to V, D and J genes per IMGT and analyzed with immunoSEQ Analyzer, keeping only productive sequences. Clonality was computed as one minus Shannon entropy normalized by log2 of the number of productive unique sequences. Public and private clones were assessed among the 100 most prevalent clones of each patient and control. A clone was defined as Susac-specific if it was absent from the healthy and MS cohorts, from over a thousand published viral clones and from other ImmuneACCESS disease sequences. The public sequencing data were trimmed at Q25 with fastp and processed into clonotypes with MiXCR by TCRdb, which kept only in-frame beta chains. Records with the same CDR3 protein are collapsed into one entry carrying the most frequent genes and DNA. TCRdb's processing, not the authors', yielded these V and J calls. The sample data list about 80,000 distinct CDR3 sequences, and approximately 96% of these were observed just once. Together, the top ten hold more than 0.35% of the sample.

Points on this clonotype: The target of this receptor is not known. No base qualities exist here, and no much larger clone lies one base off it.

High-throughput TCR beta sequencing profiled peripheral blood CD8+ and CD4+ T cells from healthy donors, Susac syndrome patients and multiple sclerosis patients. The Susac syndrome patients fulfilled recently defined diagnostic criteria for definite or probable disease. Bulk CD8+ and CD4+ T cells were purified magnetically by negative isolation, whereas CD8+ TEMRA cells were enriched by FACS. Blood was collected in EDTA tubes and processed within 24 hours, with PBMCs isolated through density gradient centrifugation. PBMCs intended for TCR sequencing were cryopreserved in liquid nitrogen and were subsequently thawed in a 37 degrees C water bath. The sorted or isolated CD4+, CD8+ and CD8+ TEMRA cells reached a purity of at least 90%. The cysteine opens and the phenylalanine closes a CDR3 of 17 amino acids. The sequence is cut down to CDR3 DNA, 51 bases in frame from base 1. Per the germline V gene, SGHTA is the CDR1 and FQGNSA is the CDR2. V is clipped by 0 bases and J by 0 bases, and the sequence between their germline boundaries is 15 bases long.

Here the chain combines TRBV7-2 and TRBJ2-7; no D gene is confidently identified. The sequencing input was CD8+ T cells from PBMCs. This receptor was identified in a human donor with Susac syndrome. The nucleotide sequence is TGTGCCAGCAGCTTAGCAGTTGAGTTTTTCAGCTCCTACGAGCAGTACTTC. Translated, this is CASSLAVEFFSSYEQYF.